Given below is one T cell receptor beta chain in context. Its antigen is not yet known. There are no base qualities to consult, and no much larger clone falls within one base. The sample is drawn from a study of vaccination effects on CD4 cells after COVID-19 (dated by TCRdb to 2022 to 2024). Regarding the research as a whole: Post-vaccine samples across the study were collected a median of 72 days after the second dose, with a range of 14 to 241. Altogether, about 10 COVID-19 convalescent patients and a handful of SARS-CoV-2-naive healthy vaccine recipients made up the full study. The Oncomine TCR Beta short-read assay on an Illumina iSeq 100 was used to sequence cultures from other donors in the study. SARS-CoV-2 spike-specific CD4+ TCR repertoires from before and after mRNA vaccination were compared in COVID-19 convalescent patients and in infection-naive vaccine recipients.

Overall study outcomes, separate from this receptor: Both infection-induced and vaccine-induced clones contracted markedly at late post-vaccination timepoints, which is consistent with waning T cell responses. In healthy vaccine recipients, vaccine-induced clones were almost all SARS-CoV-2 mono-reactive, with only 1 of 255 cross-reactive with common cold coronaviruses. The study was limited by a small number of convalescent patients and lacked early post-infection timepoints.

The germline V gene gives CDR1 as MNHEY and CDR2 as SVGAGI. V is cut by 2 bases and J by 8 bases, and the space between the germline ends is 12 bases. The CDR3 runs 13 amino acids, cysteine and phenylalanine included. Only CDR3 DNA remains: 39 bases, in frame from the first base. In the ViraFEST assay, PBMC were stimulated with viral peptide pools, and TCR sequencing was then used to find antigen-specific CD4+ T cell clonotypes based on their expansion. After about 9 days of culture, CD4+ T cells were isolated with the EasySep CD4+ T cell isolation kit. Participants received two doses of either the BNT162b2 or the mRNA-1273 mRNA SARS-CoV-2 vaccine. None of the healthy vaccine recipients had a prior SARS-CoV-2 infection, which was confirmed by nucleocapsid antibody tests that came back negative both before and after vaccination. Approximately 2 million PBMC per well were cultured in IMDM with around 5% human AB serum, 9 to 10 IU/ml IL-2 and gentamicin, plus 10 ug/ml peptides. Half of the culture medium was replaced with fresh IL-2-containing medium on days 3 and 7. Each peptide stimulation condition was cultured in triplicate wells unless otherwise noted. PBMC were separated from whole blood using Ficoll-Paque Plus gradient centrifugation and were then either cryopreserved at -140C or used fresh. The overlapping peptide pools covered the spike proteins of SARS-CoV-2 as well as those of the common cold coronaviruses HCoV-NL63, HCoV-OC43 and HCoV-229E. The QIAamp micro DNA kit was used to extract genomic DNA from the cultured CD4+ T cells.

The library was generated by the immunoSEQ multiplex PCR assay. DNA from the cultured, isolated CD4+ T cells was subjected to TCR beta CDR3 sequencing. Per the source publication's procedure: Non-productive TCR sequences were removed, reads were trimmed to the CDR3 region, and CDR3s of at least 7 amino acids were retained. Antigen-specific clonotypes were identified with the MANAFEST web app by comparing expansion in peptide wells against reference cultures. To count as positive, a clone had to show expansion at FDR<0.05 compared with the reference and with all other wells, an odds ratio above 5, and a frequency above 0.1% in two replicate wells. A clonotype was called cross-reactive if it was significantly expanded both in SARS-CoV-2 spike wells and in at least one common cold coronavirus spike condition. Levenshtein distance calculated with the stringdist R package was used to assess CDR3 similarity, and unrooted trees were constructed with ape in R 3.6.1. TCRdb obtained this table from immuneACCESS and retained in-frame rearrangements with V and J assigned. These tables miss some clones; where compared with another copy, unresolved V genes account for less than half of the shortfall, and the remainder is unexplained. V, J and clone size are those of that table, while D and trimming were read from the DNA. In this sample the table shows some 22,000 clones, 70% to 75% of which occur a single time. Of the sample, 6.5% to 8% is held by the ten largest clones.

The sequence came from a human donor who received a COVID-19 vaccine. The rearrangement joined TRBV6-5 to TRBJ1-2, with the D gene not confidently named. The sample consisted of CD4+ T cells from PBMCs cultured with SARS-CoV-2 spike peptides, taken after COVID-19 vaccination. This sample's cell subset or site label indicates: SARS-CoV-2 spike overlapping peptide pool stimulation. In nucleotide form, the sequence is TGTGCCAGCAGTTACCAGAGAACGGGGGGCTACACCTTC. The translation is CASSYQRTGGYTF.